This T cell receptor (beta chain) was found in a study of shared clonotypes between healthy human individuals. V was pared by 1 base and J by 6 bases, with 4 bases of the junction left unmatched. The CDR3 spans 13 residues. Germline V CDR1 and CDR2: GTSNPN, SVGIG (reference sequence). Sequencing used immunoSEQ multiplex PCR; TCRdb keeps in-frame clones, though not all of them. The top ten clones hold roughly 0.55% of a sample with 1 million to 1.3 million clones, 78% of them seen once. Sequenced material: memory CD4+ T cells from PBMCs. The subset here: CD45RA-negative fraction. This TCR was sampled from a man aged 18-30 years in good health. Some clones in this sample may be carry-over from other donors' samples. V is TRBV30 and J is TRBJ2-5; 8 bases agree with TRBD2. The CDR3 region is CAWSGASGQTQYF. The CDR3 DNA reads as TGTGCCTGGAGTGGAGCTAGCGGGCAGACCCAGTACTTC. The variable domain in full, completed from reference TRBV30 and TRBJ2-5, reads SQTIHQWPATLVQPVGSPLSLECTVEGTSNPNLYWYRQAAGRGLQLLFYSVGIGQISSEVPQNLSASRPQDRQFILSSKKLLLSDSGFYLCAWSGASGQTQYFGPGTRLLVL.